This T cell receptor beta chain was profiled in a study of immune evolution from preneoplasia to lung adenocarcinoma. Sequenced by immunoSEQ multiplex PCR; TCRdb stores in-frame clones only, minus some. The sample carries roughly 5,000 clones, 76% recorded once. Between the mid-2010s and the late 2010s, patients underwent resection in Japan or China. Two lung cancer pathologists independently confirmed each histologic diagnosis. Notes on the study in general: Later-stage lesions appeared to have more T cells, more diversity, less clonality. Top clone share appeared to fall from AAH through AIS, MIA, adenocarcinoma.

As regards this clone: What it binds is not known.

Sequencing used FFPE adjacent normal lung tissue. This receptor was obtained from a person aged 60-80 years with lung adenocarcinoma.

The CDR3 sequence: CASSEGSLSYNSPLHF. DNA for the CDR3: TGTGCCAGCAGCGAGGGGAGTCTCTCCTATAATTCACCCCTCCACTTT. The chain couples TRBV9 to TRBJ1-6; weak D call: TRBD1 (5 bases). The V end lost 3 bases, the J end lost 0 bases, and 10 bases lay between the germline ends. The germline V gene has CDR1 SGDLS and CDR2 YYNGEE. The CDR3 totals 16 residues.